This TCR beta chain was found in a study of OX40 agonist ivuxolimab in advanced cancers. Generated by immunoSEQ multiplex PCR, the TCRdb table keeps only in-frame clones and is missing some. The table records 45,000 to 50,000 clones, roughly 90% of them present only once. This CDR3 region has 14 residues. Trimming took 7 bases from V and 4 from J; bases not matched to a gene: 3. Germline V gives CDR1 MNHNY, CDR2 SVGAGI (reference sequence). If patients had autoimmune disease history or systemic immunosuppression, they were excluded. The J gene is TRBJ2-2, the V gene TRBV6-6; TRBD1 matches 10 bases. The sequencing here drew on CD4+ or CD8+ T cells sorted from blood, taken in a trial of the OX40 agonist ivuxolimab. This clonotype originated in an adult with an advanced solid tumor such as melanoma, head and neck, liver or kidney cancer. The CDR3 spells CASTWTGGTGELFF. CDR3 in DNA: TGTGCCAGCACATGGACAGGGGGCACCGGGGAGCTGTTTTTT.